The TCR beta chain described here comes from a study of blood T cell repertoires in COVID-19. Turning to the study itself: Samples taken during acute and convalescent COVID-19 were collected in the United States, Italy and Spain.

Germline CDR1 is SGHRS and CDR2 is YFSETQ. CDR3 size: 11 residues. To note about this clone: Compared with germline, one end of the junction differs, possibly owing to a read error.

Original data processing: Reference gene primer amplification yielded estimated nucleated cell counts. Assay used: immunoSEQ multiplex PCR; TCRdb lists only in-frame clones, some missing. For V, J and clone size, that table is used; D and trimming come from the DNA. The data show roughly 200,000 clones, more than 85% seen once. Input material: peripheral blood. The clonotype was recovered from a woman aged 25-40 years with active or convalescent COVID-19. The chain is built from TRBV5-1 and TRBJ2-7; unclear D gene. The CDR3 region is CASSPVTHKSF. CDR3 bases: TGCGCCAGCAGCCCTGTAACTCATAAGTCGTTC.